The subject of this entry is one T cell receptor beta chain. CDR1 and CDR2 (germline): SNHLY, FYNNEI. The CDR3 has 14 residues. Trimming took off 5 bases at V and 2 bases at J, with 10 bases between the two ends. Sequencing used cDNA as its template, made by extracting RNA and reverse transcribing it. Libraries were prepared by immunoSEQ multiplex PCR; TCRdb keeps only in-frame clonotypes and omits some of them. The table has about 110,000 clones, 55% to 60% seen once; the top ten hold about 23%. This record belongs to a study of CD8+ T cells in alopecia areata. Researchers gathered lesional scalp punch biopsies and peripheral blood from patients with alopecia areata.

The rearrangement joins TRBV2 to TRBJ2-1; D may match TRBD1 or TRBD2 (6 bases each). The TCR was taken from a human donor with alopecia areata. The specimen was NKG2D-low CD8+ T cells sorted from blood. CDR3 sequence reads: CASSRGATYNEQFF. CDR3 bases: TGTGCCAGCAGTAGGGGGGCCACCTACAATGAGCAGTTCTTC.